This T cell receptor beta chain emerged from a study of blood T cell repertoires in COVID-19. As for the study in general: PBMCs, B-cell-depleted T cells, or T cells provided the cDNA or gDNA that made up the material.

The recovered donors of Cohort 3 showed two negative PCRs, clearance, or symptom resolution. Profiling relied on immunoSEQ multiplex PCR, and the TCRdb table lists in-frame clones only, not all of them. The table lists a few hundred thousand clones, about 90% of them singletons. The V gene's germline CDR1 is MNHNS and CDR2 SASEGT. Trimming pared 2 bases from V and 0 bases from J, leaving 7 bases between. CDR3 length: 14 amino acids. The TCR sequence derives from a young woman who had recovered from COVID-19. Sequenced sample: PBMCs or T cells enriched from blood (not recorded which). The gene calls are TRBV6-1 and TRBJ1-1; tentative D call: TRBD1 (5 bases). The CDR3 sequence is CASSEPRVNTEAFF. The CDR3 coding sequence is TGTGCCAGCAGTGAACCCAGGGTGAACACTGAAGCTTTCTTT.